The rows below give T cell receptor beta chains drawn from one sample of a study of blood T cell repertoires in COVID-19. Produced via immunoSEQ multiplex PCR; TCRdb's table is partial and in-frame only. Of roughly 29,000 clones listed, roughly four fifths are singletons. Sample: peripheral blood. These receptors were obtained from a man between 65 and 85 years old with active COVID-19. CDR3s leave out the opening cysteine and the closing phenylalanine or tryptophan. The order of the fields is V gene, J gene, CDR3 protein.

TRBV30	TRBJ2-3	AWSTKTSDFTDTQY
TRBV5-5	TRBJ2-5	ASSLDGKSQTQY
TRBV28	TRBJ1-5	ASREGTGGQPQH
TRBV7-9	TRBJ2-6	ASSVRVAGANVLT
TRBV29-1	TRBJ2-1	SVESRGNYNEQF
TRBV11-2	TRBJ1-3	ASSLPQGLGNTIY
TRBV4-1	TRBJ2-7	ASNRTSGFSYEQY
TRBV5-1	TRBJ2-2	ASSPGNTGELF
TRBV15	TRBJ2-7	ATSRGLAAQY
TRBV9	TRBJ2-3	ASSVGVVAGALDTQY
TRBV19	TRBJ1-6	ASSTDRGAYNSPLH
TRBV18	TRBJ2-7	ASSREAGGEQY
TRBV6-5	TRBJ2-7	ASSYGSGEQY
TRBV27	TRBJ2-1	ASNKRTSDPQRYNEQF
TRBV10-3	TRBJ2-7	AISSGHSSYEQY
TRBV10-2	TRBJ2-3	ASRKLAGVTDTQY
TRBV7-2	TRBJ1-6	ASSPRRGNNSPLH
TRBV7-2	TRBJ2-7	ASSKVAGGSYEQY
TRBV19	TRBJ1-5	ASSFGQSNQPQH
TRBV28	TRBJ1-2	ASRRQGGEVENGYT
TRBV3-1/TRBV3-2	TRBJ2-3	ASSQGLAGDTQY
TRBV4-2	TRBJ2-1	ASSPSSGTSANEQF
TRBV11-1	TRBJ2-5	ASSRGTGTETQY
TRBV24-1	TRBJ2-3	ATQRGTSGTDTQY
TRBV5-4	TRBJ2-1	ASSLGGGAVVRYNEQF
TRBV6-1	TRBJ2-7	ASSDPGGANEQY
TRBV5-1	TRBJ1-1	ASSPGLGYTTEAF
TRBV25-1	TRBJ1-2	ASSGGQVTSRNYGYT
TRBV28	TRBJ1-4	ASSSYSGQEHEKLF
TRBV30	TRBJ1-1	AWSIAGNTEAF
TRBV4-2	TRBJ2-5	ASSRGTSGFQETQY
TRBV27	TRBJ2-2	ASSSTRLAGNTGELF
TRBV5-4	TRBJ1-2	ASSKGQDYGYT
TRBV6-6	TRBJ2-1	ASSYSLSNEQF
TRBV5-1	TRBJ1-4	ASSLDSLPEKLF
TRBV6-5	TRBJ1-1	ASWRVGQHNTEAF
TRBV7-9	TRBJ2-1	ASSPTLGQGVYNEQF
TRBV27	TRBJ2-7	ASRPSGAYYEQY
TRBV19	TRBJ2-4	ASSMRQGRGQY
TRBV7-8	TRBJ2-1	ASSYQGGLAISNEQF
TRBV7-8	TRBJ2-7	ASSLGREGGVQY
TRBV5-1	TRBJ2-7	ASSPGGTSNEQY
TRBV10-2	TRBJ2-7	ASSSGRNGDNEQY
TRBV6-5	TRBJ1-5	ASRDRGGGNQPQH
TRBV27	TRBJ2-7	ASSSGQDYEQY
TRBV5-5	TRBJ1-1	ASSLARDKGLEAF
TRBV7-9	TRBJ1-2	ASSLDPSSGGYT
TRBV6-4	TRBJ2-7	ASSDRESSYEQY
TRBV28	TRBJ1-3	ASSPRGGRAGNTIY
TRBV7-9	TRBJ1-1	ASSLDAQGLAEAF
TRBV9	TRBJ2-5	ASSPLANQETQY
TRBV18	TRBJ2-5	ASSRGRPPETQY
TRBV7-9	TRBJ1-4	ASSSLTGVQNEKLF